This passage covers 2 T cell receptor beta chains from one sample sequenced in a study of PD-L1 blockade in urothelial cancer. Sample time point: pretreatment peripheral blood. Generated by immunoSEQ multiplex PCR, the TCRdb table keeps only in-frame clones and is missing some. The data show 45,000 to 55,000 clones, with roughly 78% seen just once and over 9.5% held by the top ten. The sample consisted of PBMCs, taken around atezolizumab (anti-PD-L1) treatment. Source of these receptors: a man aged 65-85 years with urothelial cancer.

The V call is TRBV5-6, the J call TRBJ2-7; D is ambiguous. V dropped 4 bases and J dropped 3 bases, with 8 bases sitting between them. Germline CDR1 SGHDT, CDR2 YYEEEE. This CDR3 is built from 12 residues. The CDR3 nucleotides are TGTGCCAGCAGCGTACTAAACTACGAGCAGTACTTC. This gives the protein CASSVLNYEQYF.

The chain combines TRBV13 with TRBJ2-1, with 8 bases that match TRBD2. In germline, CDR1 is PRHDT, CDR2 FYEKMQ (reference sequence). J gave up 6 bases and V 3 bases, and 7 bases lay outside the gene matches. The CDR3 sequence is 15 residues long. In DNA form, the CDR3 reads TGTGCCAGCAGCTTGGAGCGGGAGATTTTCAATGAGCAGTTCTTC. It yields the protein CASSLEREIFNEQFF.